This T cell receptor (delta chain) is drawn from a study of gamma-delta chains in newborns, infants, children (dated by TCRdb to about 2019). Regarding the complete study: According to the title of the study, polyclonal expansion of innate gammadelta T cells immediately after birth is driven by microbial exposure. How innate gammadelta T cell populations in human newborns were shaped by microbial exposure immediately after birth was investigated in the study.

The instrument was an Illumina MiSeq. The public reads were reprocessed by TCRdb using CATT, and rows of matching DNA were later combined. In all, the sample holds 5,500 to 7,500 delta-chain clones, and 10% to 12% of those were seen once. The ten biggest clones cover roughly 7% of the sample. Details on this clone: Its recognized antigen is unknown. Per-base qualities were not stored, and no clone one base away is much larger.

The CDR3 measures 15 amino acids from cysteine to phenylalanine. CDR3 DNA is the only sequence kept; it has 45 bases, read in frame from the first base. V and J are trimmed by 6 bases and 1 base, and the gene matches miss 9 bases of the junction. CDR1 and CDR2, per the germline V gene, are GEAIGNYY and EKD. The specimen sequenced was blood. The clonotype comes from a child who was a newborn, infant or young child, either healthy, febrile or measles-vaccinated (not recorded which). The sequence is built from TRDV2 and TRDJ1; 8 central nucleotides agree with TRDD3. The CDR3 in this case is CACCLLGGPTDKLIF. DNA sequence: TGTGCCTGTTGCTTACTGGGGGGCCCCACCGATAAACTCATCTTT.